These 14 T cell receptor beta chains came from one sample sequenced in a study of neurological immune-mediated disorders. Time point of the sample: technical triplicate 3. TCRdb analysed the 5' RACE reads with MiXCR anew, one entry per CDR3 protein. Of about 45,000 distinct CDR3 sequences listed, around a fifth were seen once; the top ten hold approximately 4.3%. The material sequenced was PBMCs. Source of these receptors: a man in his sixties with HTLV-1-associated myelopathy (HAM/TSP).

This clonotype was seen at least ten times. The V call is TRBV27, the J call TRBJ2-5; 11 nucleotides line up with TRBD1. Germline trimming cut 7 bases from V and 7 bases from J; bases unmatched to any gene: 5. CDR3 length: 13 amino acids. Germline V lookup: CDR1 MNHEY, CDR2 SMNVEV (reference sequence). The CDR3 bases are TGTGCCAGCACCCTGGGACAGGGGGGGACCCAGTACTTC. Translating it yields CASTLGQGGTQYF.

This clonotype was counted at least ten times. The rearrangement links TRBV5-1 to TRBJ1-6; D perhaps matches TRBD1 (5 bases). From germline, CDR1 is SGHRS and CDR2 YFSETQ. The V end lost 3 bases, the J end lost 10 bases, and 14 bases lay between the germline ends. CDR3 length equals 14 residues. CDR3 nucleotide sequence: TGCGCCAGCAGCTGGGGGGATGGCAGGTCACCCCTCCACTTT. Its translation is CASSWGDGRSPLHF.

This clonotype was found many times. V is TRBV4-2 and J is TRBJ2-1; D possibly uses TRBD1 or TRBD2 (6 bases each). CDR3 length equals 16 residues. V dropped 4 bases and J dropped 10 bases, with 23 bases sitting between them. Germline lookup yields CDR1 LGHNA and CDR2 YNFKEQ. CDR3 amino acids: CASSPGDASWGQEQFF. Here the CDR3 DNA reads TGTGCCAGCAGCCCGGGGGACGCCTCTTGGGGGCAGGAGCAGTTCTTC.

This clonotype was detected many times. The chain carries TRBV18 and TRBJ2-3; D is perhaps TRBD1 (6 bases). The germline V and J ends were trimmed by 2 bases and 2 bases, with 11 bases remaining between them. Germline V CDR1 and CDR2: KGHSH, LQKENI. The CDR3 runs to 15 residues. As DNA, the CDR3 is TGTGCCAGCTCACCAGGGCCAGGGGACACAGATACGCAGTATTTT. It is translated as CASSPGPGDTDTQYF.

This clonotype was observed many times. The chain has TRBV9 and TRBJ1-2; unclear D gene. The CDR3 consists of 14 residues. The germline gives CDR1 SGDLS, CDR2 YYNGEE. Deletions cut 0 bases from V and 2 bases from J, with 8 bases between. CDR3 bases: TGTGCCAGCAGCGTAGATCCCGGGAACTATGGCTACACCTTC. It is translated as CASSVDPGNYGYTF.

CDR3 DNA sequence: TGTGCCAGCAGCCAATTTACTCGACTAGCGGGAGGGGAGACCCAGTACTTC. Translated, it gives CASSQFTRLAGGETQYF. This chain connects TRBV6-6 to TRBJ2-5; the match to TRBD2 covers 14 bases. Germline V CDR1 and CDR2: MNHNY, SVGAGI (reference sequence). V dropped 6 bases and J dropped 5; count of bases not matched to a gene: 11. CDR3 length: 17 amino acids.

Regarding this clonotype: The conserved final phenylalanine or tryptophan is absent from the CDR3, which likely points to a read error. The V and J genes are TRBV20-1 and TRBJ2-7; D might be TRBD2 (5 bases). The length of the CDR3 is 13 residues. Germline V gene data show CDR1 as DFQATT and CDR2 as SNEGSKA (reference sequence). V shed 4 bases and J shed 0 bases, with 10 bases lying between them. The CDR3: CSATGGFSYEQYL. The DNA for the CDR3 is TGCAGTGCTACCGGCGGGTTCTCCTACGAGCAGTACCTT.

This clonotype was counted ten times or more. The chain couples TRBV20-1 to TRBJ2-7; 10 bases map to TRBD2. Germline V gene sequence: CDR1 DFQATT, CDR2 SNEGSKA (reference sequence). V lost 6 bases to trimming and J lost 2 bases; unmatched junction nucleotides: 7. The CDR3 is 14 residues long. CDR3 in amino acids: CSANLAGVAYEQYF. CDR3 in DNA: TGCAGTGCAAATCTAGCGGGAGTGGCCTACGAGCAGTACTTC.

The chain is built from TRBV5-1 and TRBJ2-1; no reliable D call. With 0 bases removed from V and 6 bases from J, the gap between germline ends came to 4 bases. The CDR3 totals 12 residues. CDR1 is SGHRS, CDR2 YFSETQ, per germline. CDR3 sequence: CASSLGSNEQFF. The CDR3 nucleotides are TGCGCCAGCAGCTTGGGGTCCAATGAGCAGTTCTTC.

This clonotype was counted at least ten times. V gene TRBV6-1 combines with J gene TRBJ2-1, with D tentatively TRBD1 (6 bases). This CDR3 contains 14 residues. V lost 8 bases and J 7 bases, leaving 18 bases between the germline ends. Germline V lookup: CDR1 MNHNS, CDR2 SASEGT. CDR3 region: CASLPGHPGNEQFF. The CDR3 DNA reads TGTGCCAGCCTCCCGGGACACCCAGGAAATGAGCAGTTCTTC.

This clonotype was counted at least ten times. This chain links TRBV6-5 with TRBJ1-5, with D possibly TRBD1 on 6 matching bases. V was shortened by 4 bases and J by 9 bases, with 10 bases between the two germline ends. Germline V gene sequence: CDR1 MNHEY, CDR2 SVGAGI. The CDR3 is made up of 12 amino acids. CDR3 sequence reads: CASSSTGTPQHF. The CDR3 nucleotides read TGTGCCAGCAGTTCTACAGGGACGCCCCAGCATTTT.

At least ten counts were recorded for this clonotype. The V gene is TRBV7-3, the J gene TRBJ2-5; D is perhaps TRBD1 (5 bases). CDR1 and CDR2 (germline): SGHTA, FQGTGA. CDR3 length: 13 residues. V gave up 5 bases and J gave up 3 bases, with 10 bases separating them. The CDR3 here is CASSPRGKETQYF. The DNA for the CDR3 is TGTGCCAGCAGCCCAAGGGGAAAAGAGACCCAGTACTTC.

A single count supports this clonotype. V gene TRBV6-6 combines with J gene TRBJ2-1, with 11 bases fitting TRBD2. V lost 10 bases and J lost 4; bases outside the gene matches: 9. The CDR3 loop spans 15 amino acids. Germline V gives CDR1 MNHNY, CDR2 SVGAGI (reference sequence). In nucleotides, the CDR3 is TGTGCCAACAACAAGGGACTAGCGGTTTACAATGAGCAGTTCTTC. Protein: CANNKGLAVYNEQFF.

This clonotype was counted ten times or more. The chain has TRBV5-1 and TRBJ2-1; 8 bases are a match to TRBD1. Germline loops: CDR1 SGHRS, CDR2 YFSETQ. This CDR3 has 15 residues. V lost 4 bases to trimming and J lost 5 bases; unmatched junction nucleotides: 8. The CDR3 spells CASSRGGQGHNEQFF. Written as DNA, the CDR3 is TGCGCCAGCAGCCGGGGAGGACAGGGCCACAATGAGCAGTTCTTC.